What follows are 32 T cell receptor beta chains derived from one specimen sequenced in a study of cytomegalovirus exposure and HLA in healthy donors. PCR involved 60 Vbeta and 13 Jbeta primers. The data were produced by immunoSEQ multiplex PCR, yet TCRdb's version contains in-frame clones alone and is incomplete. The repertoire holds fewer than 250,000 clones, nearly 80% seen once, with approximately 2% in the top ten. The sequenced material came from PBMCs. These receptors came from a male donor in good health and CMV-seronegative.

The chain is built from TRBV4-1 and TRBJ2-3; the D gene is possibly TRBD1 (5 bases). CDR3 length: 14 amino acids. Germline V CDR1 and CDR2: MGHRA, YSYEKL. The germline V and J ends were trimmed by 0 bases and 1 base, with 5 bases remaining between them. The CDR3 protein is CASSQDRGTDTQYF. The CDR3 DNA is TGCGCCAGCAGCCAAGACAGGGGCACAGATACGCAGTATTTT.

This sequence joins TRBV5-6 and TRBJ2-3, with TRBD1 matching 9 bases. CDR1 is SGHDT, CDR2 YYEEEE, per germline. Losses at the gene ends were 3 bases for V and 4 bases for J; bases not matched to a gene: 9. This CDR3 is 16 amino acids long. Written as DNA, the CDR3 is TGTGCCAGCAGCTGGGGGAGGGGACAGGGACCAGATACGCAGTATTTT. As protein: CASSWGRGQGPDTQYF.

This chain connects TRBV7-3 to TRBJ2-1, with 10 bases lining up with TRBD2. Germline V gives CDR1 SGHTA, CDR2 FQGTGA. The V segment lost 1 base and the J segment 10 bases; nucleotides outside the gene matches: 19. The CDR3 contains 19 residues. The DNA of the CDR3 is TGTGCCAGCAGCTTAAGGGGCGATCCCGCTAGCGGGGGTTCGTGGGAGCAGTTCTTC. Its protein is CASSLRGDPASGGSWEQFF.

This clone appeared a few times. CDR3 DNA: TGTGCCAGCAGCTCTGATGGACTCTCTGGAAACACCATATATTTT. This gives the protein CASSSDGLSGNTIYF. The rearrangement joins TRBV6-5 to TRBJ1-3; D gene ambiguous. This CDR3 has 15 amino acids. Trimming pared 6 bases from V and 0 bases from J, leaving 12 bases between. Germline V gene sequence: CDR1 MNHEY, CDR2 SVGAGI.

The chain is built from TRBV19 and TRBJ1-3; TRBD1 is a possible D gene (5 bases). Per germline, CDR1 LNHDA and CDR2 SQIVND (reference sequence). The CDR3 runs to 15 residues. Trimming took 1 base from V and 0 from J, leaving 7 bases between them. CDR3 amino acids: CASSIGGSSGNTIYF. CDR3 nucleotides: TGTGCCAGTAGTATAGGGGGCAGCTCTGGAAACACCATATATTTT. The whole variable domain, remainder taken from reference TRBV19 and TRBJ1-3, is DGGITQSPKYLFRKEGQNVTLSCEQNLNHDAMYWYRQDPGQGLRLIYYSQIVNDFQKGDIAEGYSVSREKKESFPLTVTSAQKNPTAFYLCASSIGGSSGNTIYFGEGSWLTVV.

The sample holds a few counts of this clone. The chain carries TRBV19 and TRBJ1-1; D gene uncertain. The germline CDR1 and CDR2 sequences are LNHDA and SQIVND (reference sequence). Deletions cut 5 bases from V and 3 bases from J, with 7 bases between. The CDR3 has 12 residues. CDR3 region: CASSLSHTEAFF. The CDR3 nucleotides read TGTGCCAGTAGTCTATCTCACACTGAAGCTTTCTTT.

The V and J genes are TRBV2 and TRBJ1-5, with D unclear. CDR3 length: 13 amino acids. Looked up from germline, CDR1 is SNHLY and CDR2 is FYNNEI. V lost 6 bases and J lost 5, with 11 bases in between. The CDR3 region has the DNA TGTGCCAGCAGCTTAGACACTTATCAGCCCCAGCATTTT. Amino acid sequence: CASSLDTYQPQHF.

V is TRBV29-1 and J is TRBJ2-3; 9 nucleotides align to TRBD2. The junction had 7 bases not matched to a gene; V was cut back by 0 bases and J by 6 bases. Germline assignment: CDR1 SQVTM and CDR2 ANQGSEA. The CDR3 contains 15 residues. The CDR3 is CSVEDLAGGTDTQYF. Here the CDR3 DNA reads TGCAGCGTTGAAGATCTGGCGGGGGGGACGGATACGCAGTATTTT.

This clone was seen more than once but under ten times. The V call is TRBV9, the J call TRBJ2-1; D gene ambiguous. CDR3 length: 12 residues. CDR1 is SGDLS, CDR2 YYNGEE, per germline. Trimming cost V 2 bases and J 3 bases, with 3 bases left between them. As DNA, the CDR3 is TGTGCCAGCAGCGTTAACTACAATGAGCAGTTCTTC. Its translation is CASSVNYNEQFF. The variable domain in full, with the rest retrieved from reference TRBV9 and TRBJ2-1, is DSGVTQTPKHLITATGQRVTLRCSPRSGDLSVYWYQQSLDQGLQFLIQYYNGEERAKGNILERFSAQQFPDLHSELNLSSLELGDSALYFCASSVNYNEQFFGPGTRLTVL.

The rearrangement uses TRBV29-1 and TRBJ2-1; D perhaps matches TRBD1 (7 bases). Per germline, CDR1 SQVTM and CDR2 ANQGSEA. There are 15 residues in the CDR3. Trimming removed 4 bases at V and 11 bases at J, with 24 bases between. CDR3 residues: CSVAFGGLDRDKQFF. The CDR3 nucleotides read TGCAGCGTTGCTTTCGGGGGATTAGACAGGGACAAGCAGTTCTTC.

The chain couples TRBV7-6 to TRBJ2-2; 8 bases align to TRBD1. Germline V gene sequence: CDR1 SGHVS, CDR2 FNYEAQ. The ends lost 2 bases at V and 1 base at J; junction bases unmatched: 12. This CDR3 has 19 amino acids. The CDR3 sequence is CASSLKILTGTGNTGELFF. The CDR3 bases are TGTGCCAGCAGCTTAAAGATTTTGACCGGGACAGGGAACACCGGGGAGCTGTTTTTT.

J is TRBJ2-5 and V is TRBV5-4; 7 nucleotides line up with TRBD2. The junction had 10 bases not matched to a gene; V was cut back by 0 bases and J by 5 bases. Germline-derived CDR1 and CDR2 are SGHNT and YYREEE (reference sequence). The CDR3 contains 16 residues. DNA of the CDR3: TGTGCCAGCAGCTTGGAGGGAGTGGGAGGGTCCGAGACCCAGTACTTC. Its translation: CASSLEGVGGSETQYF.

CDR3 in DNA: TGTGCCAGCAGTTACTCGCCGCAGAGGAGCTCCTACGAGCAGTACTTC. Amino acid sequence: CASSYSPQRSSYEQYF. V usage is TRBV6-6 and J usage is TRBJ2-7; D is undetermined. CDR1 is MNHNY, CDR2 SVGAGI, per germline (reference sequence). Trimming took 0 bases from V and 0 from J, leaving 12 bases between them. The CDR3 totals 16 residues.

J is TRBJ2-5 and V is TRBV18, with TRBD1 as a possible D gene (6 bases). Trimming shortened V by 4 bases and J by 5 bases, and 11 bases separated the two germline ends. This CDR3 has 13 residues. Germline CDR1 reads KGHSH; CDR2 reads LQKENI. The CDR3 loop reads CASSLQGWETQYF. In DNA, the CDR3 is TGTGCCAGCTCACTACAGGGTTGGGAGACCCAGTACTTC.

The chain uses TRBV6-5 and TRBJ2-7; the D gene is possibly TRBD2 (6 bases). The CDR3 runs to 11 residues. V was clipped by 9 bases and J by 6 bases, with 12 bases between them. Germline V gives CDR1 MNHEY, CDR2 SVGAGI. This chain's CDR3 is CASISGLEQYF. The CDR3, as DNA: TGTGCCAGTATAAGCGGGCTCGAGCAGTACTTC.

The rearrangement joins TRBV18 to TRBJ1-3, with TRBD1 as a possible D gene (5 bases). CDR1 is KGHSH, CDR2 LQKENI, per germline. V shed 3 bases and J shed 1 base, with 16 bases lying between them. The CDR3 runs 17 residues. CDR3 in DNA: TGTGCCAGCTCACCCCTTGGGCAGGGTTATTCTGGAAACACCATATATTTT. It is translated as CASSPLGQGYSGNTIYF. The full variable domain, rest sourced from reference TRBV18 and TRBJ1-3, is NAGVMQNPRHLVRRRGQEARLRCSPMKGHSHVYWYRQLPEEGLKFMVYLQKENIIDESGMPKERFSAEFPKEGPSILRIQQVVRGDSAAYFCASSPLGQGYSGNTIYFGEGSWLTVV.

The chain joins TRBV2 to TRBJ1-2, with TRBD1 matching 7 bases. The germline V gene encodes CDR1 SNHLY and CDR2 FYNNEI. J was trimmed by 2 bases and V by 8 bases; bases with no gene match: 8. This CDR3 is built from 14 residues. CDR3 sequence: CASYPGTANYGYTF. CDR3 coding DNA: TGTGCCAGCTACCCGGGGACAGCCAACTATGGCTACACCTTC.

The rearrangement uses TRBV28 and TRBJ1-5; 8 nucleotides agree with TRBD1. CDR3 length equals 16 residues. The J segment lost 5 bases and the V segment lost 7 bases, leaving 13 bases of the junction unmatched. From germline, CDR1 is MDHEN and CDR2 SYDVKM. This CDR3 reads CASIIAGTGDYQPQHF. The CDR3 region has the DNA TGTGCCAGCATTATAGCCGGGACAGGTGATTATCAGCCCCAGCATTTT.

This clone was counted once. CDR3 loop: CASSLVSGTGELFF. The DNA for the CDR3 is TGCGCCAGCAGCTTGGTGAGCGGCACCGGGGAGCTGTTTTTT. V and J are TRBV5-1 and TRBJ2-2; D possibly corresponds to TRBD2 (5 bases). This CDR3 contains 14 residues. Germline V gene sequence: CDR1 SGHRS, CDR2 YFSETQ. Trimming took 0 bases from V and 4 from J, leaving 7 bases between them.

The chain carries TRBV10-3 and TRBJ1-1; D may be TRBD1 (6 bases). V was shortened by 3 bases and J by 2 bases, with 10 bases between the two germline ends. Germline lookup yields CDR1 ENHRY and CDR2 SYGVKD. The CDR3 has 14 residues. CDR3 nucleotide sequence: TGTGCCATCAGTGACTCGACAGGTAACACTGAAGCTTTCTTT. Protein sequence: CAISDSTGNTEAFF.

The chain joins TRBV15 to TRBJ2-2; 7 bases are a match to TRBD1. Germline CDR1 reads LNHNV; CDR2 reads YYDKDF (reference sequence). The CDR3 consists of 14 residues. After removal of 8 bases from V and 3 bases from J, the junction contained 6 bases not matched to a gene. CDR3 DNA sequence: TGTGCCACCTGGGGGACAGTGCACACCGGGGAGCTGTTTTTT. The encoded protein is CATWGTVHTGELFF.

The chain has TRBV29-1 and TRBJ2-1, with TRBD2 matching 10 bases. The V gene end was trimmed by 0 bases and the J gene end by 4 bases; junction bases not matched to a gene: 9. The CDR3 length is 17 residues. Germline lookup yields CDR1 SQVTM and CDR2 ANQGSEA. CDR3 residues: CSVEDLGASGSYNEQFF. In DNA, the CDR3 is TGCAGCGTTGAAGATCTTGGGGCTAGCGGGAGTTACAATGAGCAGTTCTTC.

V is TRBV19 and J is TRBJ2-5; 13 nucleotides line up with TRBD2. This CDR3 spans 17 amino acids. V lost 8 bases and J lost 2; bases outside the gene matches: 11. Germline V lookup: CDR1 LNHDA, CDR2 SQIVND (reference sequence). The CDR3 coding sequence is TGTGCCAGTTCCCATGGGGGACTAGCGGGGCGTCAAGAGACCCAGTACTTC. Translated: CASSHGGLAGRQETQYF. Combining the CDR3 with reference TRBV19 and TRBJ2-5 gives the whole variable domain DGGITQSPKYLFRKEGQNVTLSCEQNLNHDAMYWYRQDPGQGLRLIYYSQIVNDFQKGDIAEGYSVSREKKESFPLTVTSAQKNPTAFYLCASSHGGLAGRQETQYFGPGTRLLVL.

The genes are TRBV6-5 and TRBJ2-2; maybe TRBD2 (5 bases). Deletions cut 4 bases from V and 0 bases from J, with 9 bases between. The germline CDR1 and CDR2 sequences are MNHEY and SVGAGI. This CDR3 comprises 15 residues. CDR3 nucleotides: TGTGCCAGCAGTTCGGGGATTCCGAACACCGGGGAGCTGTTTTTT. Translating it yields CASSSGIPNTGELFF.

The rearrangement joins TRBV7-8 to TRBJ2-7; maybe TRBD2 (6 bases). This CDR3 is 15 amino acids long. The V and J ends lost 5 bases and 3 bases respectively, with 17 bases between them. Germline-derived CDR1 and CDR2 are SGHVS and FQNEAQ. As DNA, the CDR3 is TGTGCCAGCAGCCCCGGGACTCCTGTAGGCTACGAGCAGTACTTC. It codes for CASSPGTPVGYEQYF.

This clone was observed a handful of times. V is TRBV19 and J is TRBJ1-3; no definite D call. V was cut by 11 bases and J by 0 bases, with 8 bases left in between. Germline CDR1 LNHDA, CDR2 SQIVND (reference sequence). This CDR3 has 12 amino acids. The CDR3: CAAGSSGNTIYF. CDR3 sequence (DNA): TGTGCCGCCGGGAGCTCTGGAAACACCATATATTTT.

The sample holds one count of this clone. The CDR3 loop is CASSFRWGGPHHDNEQFF. The DNA of the CDR3 is TGTGCCAGCAGCTTCAGGTGGGGGGGGCCTCACCACGACAATGAGCAGTTCTTC. The chain is built from TRBV9 and TRBJ2-1, with D possibly matching TRBD2 (7 bases). The CDR3 runs to 18 residues. The V gene's germline CDR1 is SGDLS and CDR2 YYNGEE. Trimming took 4 bases from V and 5 from J, leaving 25 bases between them.

This chain connects TRBV6-5 to TRBJ2-7; 8 bases fit TRBD2. In germline, CDR1 is MNHEY, CDR2 SVGAGI. The ends lost 8 bases at V and 0 bases at J; junction bases unmatched: 6. The CDR3 extends over 14 amino acids. The CDR3 DNA sequence: TGTGCCAGCTCTATCGGGAGGGGCTCCTACGAGCAGTACTTC. It yields the protein CASSIGRGSYEQYF.

The chain has TRBV5-1 and TRBJ2-1; 12 bases line up with TRBD1. Germline V gives CDR1 SGHRS, CDR2 YFSETQ. This CDR3 has 19 residues. With 3 bases clipped from V and 4 bases from J, the junction kept 14 bases outside the gene matches. The chain's CDR3 is CASSSFITGTGGKYNEQFF. The CDR3 DNA reads TGCGCCAGCAGCTCCTTCATCACCGGGACAGGGGGCAAGTACAATGAGCAGTTCTTC.

This chain joins TRBV7-2 and TRBJ1-2, with a possible D match to TRBD1 (5 bases). V was pared by 3 bases and J by 3 bases, with 8 bases between. Per the germline V gene, CDR1 is SGHTA and CDR2 is FQGNSA. This CDR3 is built from 13 residues. The CDR3, as DNA: TGTGCCAGCAGCTTCGGGGGATACTATGGCTACACCTTC. This encodes CASSFGGYYGYTF.

The chain joins TRBV7-8 to TRBJ1-1, with D possibly TRBD1 on 6 matching bases. The V end was cut by 0 bases, the J end by 6 bases, with 11 bases between. Germline lookup yields CDR1 SGHVS and CDR2 FQNEAQ. The CDR3 consists of 14 residues. CDR3 coding DNA: TGTGCCAGCAGCTTAGCGAGGCGGACAGCTGAAGCTTTCTTT. Translated: CASSLARRTAEAFF.

The V call is TRBV2, the J call TRBJ2-5; D perhaps matches TRBD2 (6 bases). Germline V gene data show CDR1 as SNHLY and CDR2 as FYNNEI. CDR3 length: 14 amino acids. The ends were cut back, 0 bases at V and 4 bases at J, with 9 bases in the middle. The CDR3 region has the DNA TGTGCCAGCAGTGAAGCCGTGGAGGGAGAGACCCAGTACTTC. Its protein is CASSEAVEGETQYF.